These 19 T cell receptor beta chains were sequenced from one sample in a study of blood T cell repertoires in COVID-19. The assay was immunoSEQ multiplex PCR, and TCRdb's table has in-frame clones only and misses some. The repertoire has more than 200,000 clones, roughly 80% of them found once; the top ten carry 4% to 4.5%. The sample comprised peripheral blood. The receptor set was obtained from a man aged 60-69 years with acute or convalescent COVID-19.

The genes are TRBV30 and TRBJ2-7, with a possible D match to TRBD2 (6 bases). The CDR3 runs to 17 residues. V was trimmed by 5 bases and J by 0 bases, leaving 23 bases between them. Per the germline V gene, CDR1 is GTSNPN and CDR2 is SVGIG (reference sequence). CDR3 region: CAWALGRLGPRSYEQYF. For the CDR3, the DNA is TGTGCCTGGGCCCTAGGGAGGCTTGGTCCACGCTCCTACGAGCAGTACTTC.

The gene calls are TRBV7-2 and TRBJ2-7; tentatively, D is TRBD1 (5 bases). V lost 2 bases and J lost 1, with 18 bases in between. The CDR3 is made up of 17 amino acids. Germline lookup yields CDR1 SGHTA and CDR2 FQGNSA. CDR3 bases: TGTGCCAGCAGCTTAAGGGTTGCCAGGGATATATCCTACGAGCAGTACTTC. Amino acids: CASSLRVARDISYEQYF.

The chain combines TRBV23-1 with TRBJ1-4, with TRBD1 as a possible D gene (6 bases). TRBV23-1 is sorted into the ORF group, with uncertain function. The CDR3 sequence is 14 residues long. V was clipped by 4 bases and J by 8 bases, with 14 bases between them. This CDR3 reads CASSLRQGWEKLFF. The CDR3 DNA sequence: TGCGCCAGCAGTCTTCGGCAGGGGTGGGAAAAACTGTTTTTT.

The rearrangement uses TRBV2 and TRBJ1-5, with 7 nucleotides matching TRBD1. Germline-derived CDR1 and CDR2 are SNHLY and FYNNEI. This CDR3 region has 14 residues. Trimming took 7 bases from V and 2 from J; bases not matched to a gene: 5. The CDR3: CASKEGAGNQPQHF. The CDR3 bases are TGTGCCAGCAAGGAGGGGGCTGGCAATCAGCCCCAGCATTTT. Full variable domain (outside the CDR3, taken from reference TRBV2 and TRBJ1-5): EPEVTQTPSHQVTQMGQEVILRCVPISNHLYFYWYRQILGQKVEFLVSFYNNEISEKSEIFDDQFSVERPDGSNFTLKIRSTKLEDSAMYFCASKEGAGNQPQHFGDGTRLSIL.

The chain links TRBV7-2 to TRBJ2-7; unclear D gene. The CDR3 length is 15 residues. In germline, CDR1 is SGHTA, CDR2 FQGNSA. V lost 3 bases and J lost 2, with 14 bases in between. CDR3 protein: CASSFGIASTYEQYF. The CDR3 DNA reads TGTGCCAGCAGCTTTGGTATCGCCTCTACCTACGAGCAGTACTTC.

This clone was counted a single time. This chain joins TRBV6-6 and TRBJ1-3; 9 nucleotides agree with TRBD1. Germline V gene sequence: CDR1 MNHNY, CDR2 SVGAGI (reference sequence). Trimming took 2 bases from V and 2 from J; bases not matched to a gene: 4. The CDR3 runs 16 residues. The CDR3 DNA follows: TGTGCCAGCAGTTACCCCCGGACAGGGGCTGGAAACACCATATATTTT. This encodes CASSYPRTGAGNTIYF.

This rearrangement joins TRBV28 to TRBJ1-5; 7 positions match TRBD1. V lost 6 bases to trimming and J lost 6 bases; unmatched junction nucleotides: 5. Germline-derived CDR1 and CDR2 are MDHEN and SYDVKM. The CDR3 extends over 13 amino acids. The CDR3 spells CASRTGYGQPQHF. Written as DNA, the CDR3 is TGTGCCAGCAGGACAGGGTACGGTCAGCCCCAGCATTTT.

The chain employs TRBV7-2 and TRBJ2-7; no firm D call. V gave up 3 bases and J gave up 2 bases, with 14 bases separating them. Looked up from germline, CDR1 is SGHTA and CDR2 is FQGNSA. CDR3 length: 15 residues. The CDR3 here is CASSFSGQSTYEQYF. Here the CDR3 DNA reads TGTGCCAGCAGCTTCTCGGGTCAGAGCACCTACGAGCAGTACTTC. The variable domain in full, with the rest retrieved from reference TRBV7-2 and TRBJ2-7, is GAGVSQSPSNKVTEKGKDVELRCDPISGHTALYWYRQSLGQGLEFLIYFQGNSAPDKSGLPSDRFSAERTGGSVSTLTIQRTQQEDSAVYLCASSFSGQSTYEQYFGPGTRLTVT.

CDR3 bases: TGTGCCAGTAGTATAATCACAGGGAAGGGGCAGCCCCAGCATTTT. Its translation: CASSIITGKGQPQHF. This chain uses TRBV19 with TRBJ1-5; D might be TRBD1 (6 bases). This CDR3 has 15 residues. The germline gives CDR1 LNHDA, CDR2 SQIVND (reference sequence). Trimming shortened V by 2 bases and J by 7 bases, and 15 bases separated the two germline ends.

The chain employs TRBV7-9 and TRBJ1-2, with TRBD1 matching 7 bases. The CDR3 totals 15 residues. With V trimmed by 5 bases and J by 2 bases, 8 bases remained unmatched. CDR1 is SEHNR, CDR2 FQNEAQ, per germline (reference sequence). DNA for the CDR3: TGTGCCAGCAGCCTCGGACAGGTGGCCAACTATGGCTACACCTTC. It codes for CASSLGQVANYGYTF.

The chain recombines TRBV9 with TRBJ1-1; D remains unclear. V was cut by 4 bases and J by 4 bases, with 17 bases left in between. Germline CDR1 reads SGDLS; CDR2 reads YYNGEE. The length of the CDR3 is 15 residues. The chain's CDR3 is CASSSRGGLSTEAFF. The CDR3 DNA reads as TGTGCCAGCAGCTCCCGGGGTGGGTTGAGCACTGAAGCTTTCTTT.

This chain uses TRBV6-5 with TRBJ2-1; TRBD2 matches at 7 bases. The germline gives CDR1 MNHEY, CDR2 SVGAGI. Trimming at V came to 5 bases and at J to 16 bases, leaving 8 bases not matched to a gene. This CDR3 has 11 amino acids. The CDR3 nucleotides are TGTGCCAGCAGTACCCGGGACTACCGTTTCTTC. Amino acid sequence: CASSTRDYRFF.

This clone has a handful of counts. CDR3 residues: CASSSQGTATNEKLFF. CDR3 sequence (DNA): TGCGCCAGCAGCAGCCAAGGGACAGCTACTAATGAAAAACTGTTTTTT. V usage is TRBV5-1 and J usage is TRBJ1-4, with 7 bases fitting TRBD1. With 4 bases clipped from V and 2 bases from J, the junction kept 8 bases outside the gene matches. Germline assignment: CDR1 SGHRS and CDR2 YFSETQ. This CDR3 is built from 16 residues.

The chain carries TRBV18 and TRBJ2-7; 11 positions match TRBD1. Losses at the gene ends were 6 bases for V and 3 bases for J; bases not matched to a gene: 10. This CDR3 has 16 residues. The germline V gene encodes CDR1 KGHSH and CDR2 LQKENI. The CDR3 coding sequence is TGTGCCAGCTCGCAGGGGACCGGGACAGGGGGCTACGAGCAGTACTTC. It is translated as CASSQGTGTGGYEQYF. Variable domain in full (rest from reference TRBV18 and TRBJ2-7): NAGVMQNPRHLVRRRGQEARLRCSPMKGHSHVYWYRQLPEEGLKFMVYLQKENIIDESGMPKERFSAEFPKEGPSILRIQQVVRGDSAAYFCASSQGTGTGGYEQYFGPGTRLTVT.

The rearrangement uses TRBV4-1 and TRBJ1-2, with 9 bases aligning to TRBD1. Trimming cost V 2 bases and J 5 bases; bases outside gene matches: 18. This CDR3 has 19 residues. Germline CDR1 is MGHRA and CDR2 is YSYEKL. The CDR3 region has the DNA TGCGCCAGCAGCCAACCAGGACAGGCCTCGTGGGGACAGGGTTATGGCTACACCTTC. Encoded protein: CASSQPGQASWGQGYGYTF.

V gene TRBV30 combines with J gene TRBJ1-1; possible D gene TRBD1, 6 bases. Germline V CDR1 and CDR2: GTSNPN, SVGIG (reference sequence). V shed 2 bases and J shed 7 bases, with 11 bases lying between them. The CDR3 contains 12 residues. CDR3 protein: CAWSTTGIEAFF. In DNA form, the CDR3 reads TGTGCCTGGAGTACGACAGGCATTGAAGCTTTCTTT.

The gene calls are TRBV6-2 or TRBV6-3 and TRBJ2-5; TRBD2 agrees at 7 bases. Trimming cost V 5 bases and J 5 bases; bases outside gene matches: 14. CDR1 is MNHEY, CDR2 SVGEGT, per germline. The CDR3 consists of 16 residues. CDR3 residues: CASSAFGLVGWETQYF. In DNA form, the CDR3 reads TGTGCCAGCAGTGCCTTTGGACTAGTTGGCTGGGAGACCCAGTACTTC.

This clone was found once. The rearrangement joins TRBV29-1 to TRBJ2-1; 7 positions agree with TRBD2. The CDR3 has 14 residues. Germline V gene data show CDR1 as SQVTM and CDR2 as ANQGSEA. With V trimmed by 4 bases and J by 4 bases, 7 bases remained unmatched. In DNA form, the CDR3 reads TGCAGCGTTGCGGGTGAGCGGGGATACAATGAGCAGTTCTTC. The encoded protein is CSVAGERGYNEQFF.

V usage is TRBV28 and J usage is TRBJ1-1, with D maybe TRBD1 (5 bases). Germline V gene data show CDR1 as MDHEN and CDR2 as SYDVKM. The CDR3 runs 15 residues. V lost 10 bases to trimming and J lost 0 bases, with 18 bases between them. CDR3 sequence reads: CAIGGRNSLNTEAFF. The CDR3 bases are TGTGCCATTGGGGGGAGGAATTCATTGAACACTGAAGCTTTCTTT.